The rows below give T cell receptor beta chains drawn from one sample of a study of neurological immune-mediated disorders. Using its own MiXCR run on the 5' RACE reads, TCRdb lists one record per CDR3 protein. The repertoire holds about 66,000 distinct CDR3 sequences, with 3.4% as singletons. Sequencing input: PBMCs. Source of these receptors: a man aged 35 to 55 with multiple sclerosis. CDR3s leave out the opening cysteine and the closing phenylalanine or tryptophan. The D gene is left open where the match is weak. Clone size, where shown, is once, few, many, or a class for clones that have expanded.

CDR3	V	J	size	D
ASSLETSLYEQY	TRBV7-9	TRBJ2-7	many	.
ATLQGSEQY	TRBV3-1	TRBJ2-7	many	.
ASIFQGARELF	TRBV6-1	TRBJ2-2	many	TRBD1
SARGLSNTGELF	TRBV20-1	TRBJ2-2	many	.
ASSQDLRDEQY	TRBV4-2	TRBJ2-7	many	.
ASSLQASGNTIY	TRBV27	TRBJ1-3	many	.
AISDPGNLEQPQH	TRBV10-3	TRBJ1-5	many	.
ASSLRKGLLYTSTDTQY	TRBV7-9	TRBJ2-3	many	.
SVGTGDTEAF	TRBV29-1	TRBJ1-1	few	TRBD1
ASSYNRGYGYT	TRBV12-3/TRBV12-4	TRBJ1-2	many	TRBD1
ASSLDRAGANVLT	TRBV7-9	TRBJ2-6	many	.
ASSFGPLGSEAF	TRBV18	TRBJ1-1	few	.
ASSLPGTGKYEQY	TRBV11-1	TRBJ2-7	many	TRBD1
ASDFFDGGGTEAF	TRBV12-3/TRBV12-4	TRBJ1-1	many	.
SAGRGNTEAF	TRBV20-1	TRBJ1-1	many	.
ASSQVQAGYGYT	TRBV3-1	TRBJ1-2	many	.
SGRAQETQY	TRBV29-1	TRBJ2-5	many	.
AISGTGGYEQY	TRBV10-3	TRBJ2-7	many	TRBD1
ASSYRGRETQY	TRBV6-5	TRBJ2-5	many	.
ASSLVGLVQNTEAF	TRBV5-1	TRBJ1-1	many	.
ASSLLNNLGEAF	TRBV7-2	TRBJ1-1	many	.
ATSDRSSYNEQF	TRBV24-1	TRBJ2-1	many	.
ASSDRVGPEQY	TRBV6-1	TRBJ2-7	many	.
ASSVGKGRYNEQF	TRBV9	TRBJ2-1	few	.
ATKRPRRYEQY	TRBV24-1	TRBJ2-7	.	.
ASSRGGNQPQH	TRBV19	TRBJ1-5	few	.
ASRFSGAYGYT	TRBV27	TRBJ1-2	many	.
ASSLGQIRNEKLF	TRBV5-1	TRBJ1-4	.	.
ASSRTAEYGYT	TRBV10-1	TRBJ1-2	.	.
ASGRSSGNEQF	TRBV12-3/TRBV12-4	TRBJ2-1	many	TRBD2
ATSRTRTANTDTQY	TRBV15	TRBJ2-3	.	.
ASSFEGLLGELF	TRBV5-1	TRBJ2-2	many	.
ARGQGNSYEQY	TRBV2	TRBJ2-7	few	TRBD1
ASTASGGYEQY	TRBV2	TRBJ2-7	many	TRBD2
ASSLEATADTQY	TRBV5-1	TRBJ2-3	medium-sized	.
SAADGPQETQY	TRBV20-1	TRBJ2-5	many	.
ASTPGTGRSTEAF	TRBV3-1	TRBJ1-1	many	TRBD1
ASEGNSYEQY	TRBV3-1	TRBJ2-7	many	.
ATSRDQESGANYGYT	TRBV15	TRBJ1-2	many	.
ASSPTGSSPLH	TRBV11-2	TRBJ1-6	many	.
ASSWDRGFYEQY	TRBV11-2	TRBJ2-7	many	TRBD1
ASSPWTSGSYEQY	TRBV27	TRBJ2-7	many	TRBD2
ASSLVDRGELNYEQY	TRBV5-1	TRBJ2-7	many	TRBD1
ASSETWFTGELF	TRBV6-1	TRBJ2-2	.	.
ASSPRGLTGGPDTQY	TRBV5-1	TRBJ2-3	many	.
SARDGIETDTQY	TRBV20-1	TRBJ2-3	many	.
ASSGTSLADTQY	TRBV12-3/TRBV12-4	TRBJ2-3	many	TRBD2
ASSLPGQGTEAF	TRBV27	TRBJ1-1	many	TRBD1
ASSSGTSSRPSSGELF	TRBV5-1	TRBJ2-2	many	.
SARPTFRGSYEQY	TRBV20-1	TRBJ2-7	many	.
DSGTPTGELF	TRBV5-1	TRBJ2-2	.	.
SARAGDSGNTIY	TRBV20-1	TRBJ1-3	many	.
ASTGTWASDSGYT	TRBV5-1	TRBJ1-2	many	.